This TCR beta chain stems from a study of human T cells and chemical hapten exposure. As for the study in general: Patch tests put 0.01% DPC on the upper back, and the results were checked at 6 days.

Per the original methods: Counting gave a median of around 100,000 TCRs per sample, with values ranging from about 20,000 to 750,000. TCRdb itself ran the RACE reads through MiXCR, one entry per CDR3 protein. The authors' filters were not applied to this entry. The data contain over 65,000 distinct CDR3 sequences, about 10% of them seen just once; the ten biggest clones take up 4% to 5.5%. Study results and caveats: There was a positive correlation between PT1 expanded TCR counts and patch test score. Compared with pre-sensitization or healthy control sets, expanded TCRs clustered more.

Details on this clonotype: Its antigen is undetermined.

Time point indicated: patch test 1, 2 weeks after DPC sensitization. The treatment was: therapeutic diphenylcyclopropenone sensitization with weekly scalp DPC. Trimming removed 5 bases at V and 8 bases at J, with 8 bases between. The CDR3 runs to 10 residues. Germline-derived CDR1 and CDR2 are SQVTM and ANQGSEA. The sample here was whole blood, taken in connection with sensitization to the hapten diphenylcyclopropenone (DPC). The rearrangement joins TRBV29-1 to TRBJ2-3; the D is unclear. The source is a woman between 50 and 59 years old with alopecia areata. Some clones in this sample may be carry-over from other donors' samples. The chain's CDR3 is CSVLPGTQYF. Here the CDR3 DNA reads TGCAGCGTTCTCCCCGGTACGCAGTATTTT.